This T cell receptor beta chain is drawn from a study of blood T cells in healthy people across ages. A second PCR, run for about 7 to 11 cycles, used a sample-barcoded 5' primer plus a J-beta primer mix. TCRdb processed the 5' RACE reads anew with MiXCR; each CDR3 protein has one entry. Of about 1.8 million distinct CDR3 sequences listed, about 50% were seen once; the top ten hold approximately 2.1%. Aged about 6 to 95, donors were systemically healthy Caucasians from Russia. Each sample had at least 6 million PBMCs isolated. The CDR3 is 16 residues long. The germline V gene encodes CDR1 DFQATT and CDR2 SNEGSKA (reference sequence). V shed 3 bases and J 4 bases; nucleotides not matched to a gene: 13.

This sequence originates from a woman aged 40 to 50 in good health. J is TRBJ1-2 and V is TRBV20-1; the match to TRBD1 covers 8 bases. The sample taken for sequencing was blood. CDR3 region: CSARRVRDRTFYGYTF. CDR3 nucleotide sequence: TGCAGTGCTAGGAGAGTCCGGGACAGGACTTTCTATGGCTACACCTTC.